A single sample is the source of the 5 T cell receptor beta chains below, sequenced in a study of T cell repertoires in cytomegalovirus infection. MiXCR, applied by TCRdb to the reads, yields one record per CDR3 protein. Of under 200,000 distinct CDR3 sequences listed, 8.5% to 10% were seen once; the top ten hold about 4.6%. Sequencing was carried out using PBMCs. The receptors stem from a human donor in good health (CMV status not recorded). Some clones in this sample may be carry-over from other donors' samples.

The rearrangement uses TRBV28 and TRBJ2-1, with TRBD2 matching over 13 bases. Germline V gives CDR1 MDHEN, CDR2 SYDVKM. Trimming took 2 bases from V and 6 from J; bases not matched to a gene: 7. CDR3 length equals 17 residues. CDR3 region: CASSLTSGRALGNEQFF. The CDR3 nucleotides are TGTGCCAGCAGTTTAACTAGCGGGAGGGCCCTCGGCAATGAGCAGTTCTTC.

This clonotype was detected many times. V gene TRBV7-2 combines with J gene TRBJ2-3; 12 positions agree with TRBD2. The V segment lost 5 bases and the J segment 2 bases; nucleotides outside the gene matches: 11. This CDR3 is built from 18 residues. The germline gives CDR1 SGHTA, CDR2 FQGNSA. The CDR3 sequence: CASSAASLAGGLTDTQYF. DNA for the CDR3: TGTGCCAGCAGCGCCGCCTCACTAGCGGGGGGACTCACAGATACGCAGTATTTT.

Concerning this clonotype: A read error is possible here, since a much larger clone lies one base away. Here the CDR3 reads CASSPGLERDIQNF. The DNA for the CDR3 is TGTGCCAGCAGCCCTGGACTAGAGAGGGACATTCAGAACTTC. The rearrangement joins TRBV7-2 to TRBJ2-4; a weak D match, TRBD2 (7 bases). The CDR3 is 14 residues long. Germline V lookup: CDR1 SGHTA, CDR2 FQGNSA.

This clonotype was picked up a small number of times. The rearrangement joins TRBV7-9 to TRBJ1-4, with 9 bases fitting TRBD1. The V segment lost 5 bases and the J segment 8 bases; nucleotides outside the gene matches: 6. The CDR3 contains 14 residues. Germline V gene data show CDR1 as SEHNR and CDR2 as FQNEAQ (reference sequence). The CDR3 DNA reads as TGTGCCAGCAGCCCCGACAGGGGGACGGAAAAACTGTTTTTT. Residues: CASSPDRGTEKLFF.

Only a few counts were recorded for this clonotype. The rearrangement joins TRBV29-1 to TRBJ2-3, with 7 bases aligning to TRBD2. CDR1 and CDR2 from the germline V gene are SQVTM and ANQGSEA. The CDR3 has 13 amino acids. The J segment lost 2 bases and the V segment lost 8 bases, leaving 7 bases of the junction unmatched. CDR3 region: CSTREGNTDTQYF. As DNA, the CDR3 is TGCAGCACCAGGGAGGGGAACACAGATACGCAGTATTTT.